This T cell receptor beta chain was observed in a study of graft-versus-host responses after intestinal transplantation (dated by TCRdb to 2020 to 2023). A note on the overall study: Recipients received multivisceral, liver-intestinal, or isolated intestinal transplants. Rather than being sequenced by the commercial service, samples from three later patients were sequenced in-house on an Illumina MiSeq and processed with MiXCR. Donor T cell macrochimerism was defined as a peak of at least 4% donor T cells among recipient peripheral blood mononuclear cells. To identify alloreactive clones, pre-transplant mixed lymphocyte reaction products were sequenced and then compared with unstimulated pre-transplant donor and recipient T cells. Of the roughly 26 intestinal transplant recipients enrolled in the cohort, one of whom was a retransplant, 3 patients without pretransplant specimens were excluded. Anti-thymocyte globulin induction was given to all recipients, followed by maintenance tacrolimus and steroids for about 3 years. Bulk TCR-beta CDR3 sequencing was used to track graft-versus-host and host-versus-graft alloreactive T cell clones in the graft, circulation and bone marrow after intestinal transplantation. Overall study outcomes, separate from this receptor: Conclusions were limited by the relatively low number and heterogeneity of intestinal transplant patients. Patients with donor T cell macrochimerism had high GvH to HvG T cell clonal ratios in their allografts. GvH clones were found in recipient bone marrow, and some of the GvH clones appeared earlier in ileal mucosa or blood, which is consistent with an intestinal mucosal origin. Early after transplant, peak levels of circulating GvH clones were associated with declines in HvG clones.

Blood samples were collected up to 4 times in the first month after transplant and then at least monthly when available. This clone showed up just once. Its recognized antigen is unknown. There are no base qualities to consult, and no much larger clone falls within one base. Trimming takes 2 bases off V and 3 bases off J; junction bases not matched to a gene: 6. The CDR3 covers 15 residues, taking in both the cysteine and the phenylalanine. Kept here is only the CDR3 DNA, which spans 45 bases and is read in frame from base 1. CDR1 and CDR2 are read off the germline V gene as SGHTA and FQGTGA. Libraries were prepared through the immunoSEQ multiplex PCR assay. Adaptive Biotechnologies carried out high-throughput TCR-beta CDR3 sequencing of genomic DNA for most patients. For the original study's pipeline: Adaptive's ImmunoSEQ software was the source of the TCR sequencing data for 15 to 20 patients, while a few other patients were processed with MiXCR and VDJtools. CDR3 nucleotide sequences shared between donor and recipient were removed because their origin could not be assigned. Alloreactive clones required at least 2-fold expansion over unstimulated cells and minimum CFSE-low frequency of 0.002% (template counts) or 0.001% (read counts). Mappable clones were those detected in sequenced pre-transplant spleen, lymph node, or MLR CFSE-low populations of the donor or recipient. Cumulative frequency of alloreactive clones was calculated as a percentage of all sequences weighted by copy number. This is the immuneACCESS table as TCRdb keeps it, with only in-frame sequences that have V and J called. A part of the clones is gone; compared with another copy, unresolved V genes explain less than half, and the rest is unexplained. The V and J calls and clone size are taken from that table; D and trimming were inferred from the DNA. A total of 18,000 or so clones appear in this sample, around 93% of them only once. Of the sample, 0.65% to 1% falls within the top ten clones.

The sample here was PBMCs, taken 23 days after intestinal transplant. The sequence derives from a human patient who received an intestinal transplant, so some T cells may come from the graft donor. The rearranged segments are TRBV7-3 and TRBJ1-1; 7 bases in the junction line up with TRBD1. The nucleotide sequence is TGTGCCAGCAGCTTACTAGGGGGCGCCGACACTGAAGCTTTCTTT. Its product reads: CASSLLGGADTEAFF.